This paragraph reports one T cell receptor beta chain. Antigen specificity is unknown. This sample also contains other DNA sequences that code for the same CDR3. Only CD45RO-negative cells positively selected for CCR7 counted as naive CD8 cells, so terminally differentiated effector memory CD45RA+ cells were excluded. Participating donors were healthy, HIV-negative adults free of recent acute infections or vaccinations. The data are from a study of shared clonotypes between healthy human individuals. Study findings and constraints: An expected dependence of interdonor clonotype sharing on sequencing depth was noted. Naive subsets generally had larger estimated richness than memory subsets.

Trimming took 6 bases from V and 1 from J, leaving 7 bases between them. CDR1 is LNHDA and CDR2 is SQIVND in the germline V gene (reference sequence). This CDR3 spans 13 amino acids. Several immunoSEQ plates held equal portions of the genomic DNA taken from each subset. Method: immunoSEQ multiplex PCR; TCRdb's copy keeps in-frame clones and lacks some. The sample includes around 2.1 million clones, about 93% of them seen just once. Specimen: naive CD8+ T cells from PBMCs. This sequence was found in a man between 18 and 29 years old in good health. Some clones in this sample may be carry-over from other donors' samples. V is TRBV19 and J is TRBJ1-5; D unresolved. The CDR3 coding sequence is TGTGCCAGTAGCCCAACAAGCAATCAGCCCCAGCATTTT. Amino acids: CASSPTSNQPQHF.